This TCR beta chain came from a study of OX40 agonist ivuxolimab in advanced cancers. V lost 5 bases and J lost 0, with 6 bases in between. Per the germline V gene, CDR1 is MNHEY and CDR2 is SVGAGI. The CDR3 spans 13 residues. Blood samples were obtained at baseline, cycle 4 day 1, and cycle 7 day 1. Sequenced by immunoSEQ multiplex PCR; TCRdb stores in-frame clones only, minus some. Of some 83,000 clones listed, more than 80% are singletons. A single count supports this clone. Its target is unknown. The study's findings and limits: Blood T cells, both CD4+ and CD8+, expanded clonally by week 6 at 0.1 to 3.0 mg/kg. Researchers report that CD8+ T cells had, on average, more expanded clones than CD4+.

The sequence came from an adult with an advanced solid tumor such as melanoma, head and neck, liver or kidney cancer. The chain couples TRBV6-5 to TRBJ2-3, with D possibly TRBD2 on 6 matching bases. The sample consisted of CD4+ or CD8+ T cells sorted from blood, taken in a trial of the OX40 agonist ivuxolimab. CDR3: CASSSGSTDTQYF. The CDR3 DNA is TGTGCCAGCAGTAGCGGGAGCACAGATACGCAGTATTTT.